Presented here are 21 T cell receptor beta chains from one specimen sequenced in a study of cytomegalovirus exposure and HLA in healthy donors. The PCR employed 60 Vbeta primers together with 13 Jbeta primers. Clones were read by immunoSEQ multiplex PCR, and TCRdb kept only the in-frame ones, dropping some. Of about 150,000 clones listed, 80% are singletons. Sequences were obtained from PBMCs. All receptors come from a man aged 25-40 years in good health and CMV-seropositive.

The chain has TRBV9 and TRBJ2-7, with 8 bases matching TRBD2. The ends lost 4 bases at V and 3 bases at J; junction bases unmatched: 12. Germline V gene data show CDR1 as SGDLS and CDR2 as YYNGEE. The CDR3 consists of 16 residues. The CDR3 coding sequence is TGTGCCAGCAGCTTAGGGGCGGGAGGACAAATCTACGAGCAGTACTTC. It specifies CASSLGAGGQIYEQYF. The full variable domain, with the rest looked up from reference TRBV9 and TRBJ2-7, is DSGVTQTPKHLITATGQRVTLRCSPRSGDLSVYWYQQSLDQGLQFLIQYYNGEERAKGNILERFSAQQFPDLHSELNLSSLELGDSALYFCASSLGAGGQIYEQYFGPGTRLTVT.

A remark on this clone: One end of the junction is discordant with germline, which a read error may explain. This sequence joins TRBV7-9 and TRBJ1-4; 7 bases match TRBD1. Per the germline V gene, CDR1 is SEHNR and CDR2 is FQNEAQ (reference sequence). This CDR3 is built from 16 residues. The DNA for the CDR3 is TGTTCCAGCAGCTCCGACAGGGTGGGGACTAATGAAAAACTGTTTTTT. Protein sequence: CSSSSDRVGTNEKLFF.

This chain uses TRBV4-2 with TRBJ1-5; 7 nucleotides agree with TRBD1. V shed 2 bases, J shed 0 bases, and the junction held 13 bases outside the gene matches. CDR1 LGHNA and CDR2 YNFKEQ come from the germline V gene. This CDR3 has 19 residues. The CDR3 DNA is TGTGCCAGCAGCCAATCGGTAAGGGGGCCAGAATATAGCAATCAGCCCCAGCATTTT. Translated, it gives CASSQSVRGPEYSNQPQHF.

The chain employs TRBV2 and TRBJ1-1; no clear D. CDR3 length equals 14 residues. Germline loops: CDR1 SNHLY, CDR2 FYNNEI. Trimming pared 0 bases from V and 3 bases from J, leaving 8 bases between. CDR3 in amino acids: CASSEAREDTEAFF. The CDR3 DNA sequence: TGTGCCAGCAGTGAAGCTAGAGAGGACACTGAAGCTTTCTTT.

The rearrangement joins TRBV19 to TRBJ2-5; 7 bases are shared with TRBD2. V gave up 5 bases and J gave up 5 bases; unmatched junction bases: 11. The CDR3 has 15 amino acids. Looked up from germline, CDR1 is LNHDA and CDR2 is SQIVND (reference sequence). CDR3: CASSPGTVGGETQYF. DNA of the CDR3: TGTGCCAGTAGTCCTGGGACGGTGGGGGGGGAGACCCAGTACTTC.

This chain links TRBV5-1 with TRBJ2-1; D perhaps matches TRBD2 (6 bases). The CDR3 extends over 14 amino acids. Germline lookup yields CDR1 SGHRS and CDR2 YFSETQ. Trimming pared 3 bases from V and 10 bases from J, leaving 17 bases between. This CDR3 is CASSSRLGSGEQFF. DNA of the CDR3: TGCGCCAGCAGCTCGAGACTAGGTTCCGGAGAGCAGTTCTTC.

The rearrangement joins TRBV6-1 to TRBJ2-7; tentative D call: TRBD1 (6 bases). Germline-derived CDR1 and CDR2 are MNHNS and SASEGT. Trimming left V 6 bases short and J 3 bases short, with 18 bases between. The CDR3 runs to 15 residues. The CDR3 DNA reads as TGTGCCAGCAGCACTCAGATCGGGACACACTACGAGCAGTACTTC. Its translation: CASSTQIGTHYEQYF.

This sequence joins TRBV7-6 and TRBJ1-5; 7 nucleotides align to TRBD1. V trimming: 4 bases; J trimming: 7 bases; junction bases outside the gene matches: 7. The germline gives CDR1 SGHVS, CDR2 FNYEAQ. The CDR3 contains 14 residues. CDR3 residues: CASSSTGDMQPQHF. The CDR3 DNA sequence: TGTGCCAGCAGCTCCACAGGGGATATGCAGCCCCAGCATTTT.

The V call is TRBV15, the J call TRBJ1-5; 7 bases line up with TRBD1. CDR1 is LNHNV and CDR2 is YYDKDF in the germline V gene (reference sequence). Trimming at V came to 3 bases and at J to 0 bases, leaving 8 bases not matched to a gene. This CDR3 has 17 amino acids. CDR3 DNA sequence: TGTGCCACCAGCAGTAGAAAGACAGGGCATAGCAATCAGCCCCAGCATTTT. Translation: CATSSRKTGHSNQPQHF.

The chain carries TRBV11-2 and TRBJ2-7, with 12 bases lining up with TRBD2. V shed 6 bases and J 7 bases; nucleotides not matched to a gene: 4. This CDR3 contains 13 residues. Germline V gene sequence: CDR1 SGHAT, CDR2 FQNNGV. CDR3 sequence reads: CASRRLAGVEQYF. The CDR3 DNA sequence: TGTGCCAGCAGGCGACTAGCGGGAGTTGAGCAGTACTTC. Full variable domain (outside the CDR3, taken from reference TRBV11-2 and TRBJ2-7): EAGVAQSPRYKIIEKRQSVAFWCNPISGHATLYWYQQILGQGPKLLIQFQNNGVVDDSQLPKDRFSAERLKGVDSTLKIQPAKLEDSAVYLCASRRLAGVEQYFGPGTRLTVT.

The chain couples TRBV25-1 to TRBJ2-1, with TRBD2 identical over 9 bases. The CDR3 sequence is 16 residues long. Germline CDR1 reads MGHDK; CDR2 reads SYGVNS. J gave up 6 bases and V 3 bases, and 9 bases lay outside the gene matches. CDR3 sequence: CASSEIAGVASNEQFF. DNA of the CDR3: TGTGCCAGCAGTGAGATAGCGGGAGTCGCAAGCAATGAGCAGTTCTTC.

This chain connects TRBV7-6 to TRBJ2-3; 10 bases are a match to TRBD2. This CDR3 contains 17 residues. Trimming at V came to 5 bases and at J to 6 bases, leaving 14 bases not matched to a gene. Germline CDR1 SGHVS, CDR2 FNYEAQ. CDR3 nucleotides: TGTGCCAGCAGCCCAACGGCTAGCGGGAGTTATGGTGATACGCAGTATTTT. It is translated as CASSPTASGSYGDTQYF.

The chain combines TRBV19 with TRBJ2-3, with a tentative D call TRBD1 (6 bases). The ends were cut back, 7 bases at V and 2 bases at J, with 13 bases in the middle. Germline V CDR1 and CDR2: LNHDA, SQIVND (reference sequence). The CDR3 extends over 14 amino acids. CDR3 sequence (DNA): TGTGCCAGTATTTGGGACACATACACAGATACGCAGTATTTT. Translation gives CASIWDTYTDTQYF.

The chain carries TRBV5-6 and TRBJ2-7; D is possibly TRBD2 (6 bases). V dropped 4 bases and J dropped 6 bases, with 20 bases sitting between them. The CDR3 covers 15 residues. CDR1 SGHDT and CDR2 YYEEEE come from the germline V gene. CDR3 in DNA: TGTGCCAGCAGCCAACGGGACGGAGGGGTCCGCGAGCAGTACTTC. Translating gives CASSQRDGGVREQYF.

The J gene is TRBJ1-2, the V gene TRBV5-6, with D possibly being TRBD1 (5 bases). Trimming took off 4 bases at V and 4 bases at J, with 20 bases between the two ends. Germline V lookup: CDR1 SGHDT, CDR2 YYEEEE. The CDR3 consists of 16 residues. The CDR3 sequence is CASSRSGAESRYGYTF. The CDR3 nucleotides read TGTGCCAGCAGCCGAAGCGGGGCGGAATCCCGCTATGGCTACACCTTC.

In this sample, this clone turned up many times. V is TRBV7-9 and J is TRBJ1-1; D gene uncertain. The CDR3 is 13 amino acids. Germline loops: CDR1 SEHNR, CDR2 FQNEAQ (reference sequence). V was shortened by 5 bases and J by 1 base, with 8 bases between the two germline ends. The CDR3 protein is CASSPLANTEAFF. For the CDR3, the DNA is TGTGCCAGCAGCCCCCTGGCGAACACTGAAGCTTTCTTT.

The CDR3 loop is CASSPDRGSGGYTF. The CDR3 nucleotides are TGTGCCAGCAGCCCGGACAGAGGATCGGGTGGCTACACCTTC. The rearrangement uses TRBV6-5 and TRBJ1-2; D might be TRBD1 (6 bases). This CDR3 region has 14 residues. In germline, CDR1 is MNHEY, CDR2 SVGAGI. The germline V and J ends were trimmed by 6 bases and 7 bases, with 18 bases remaining between them.

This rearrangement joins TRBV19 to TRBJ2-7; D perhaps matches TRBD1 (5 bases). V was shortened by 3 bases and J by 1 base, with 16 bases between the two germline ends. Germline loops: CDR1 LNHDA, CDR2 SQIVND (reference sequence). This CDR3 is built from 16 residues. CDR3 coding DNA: TGTGCCAGTAGTATTCTCCAGGGCCTTACTTCCTACGAGCAGTACTTC. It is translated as CASSILQGLTSYEQYF. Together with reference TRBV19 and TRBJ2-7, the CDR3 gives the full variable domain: DGGITQSPKYLFRKEGQNVTLSCEQNLNHDAMYWYRQDPGQGLRLIYYSQIVNDFQKGDIAEGYSVSREKKESFPLTVTSAQKNPTAFYLCASSILQGLTSYEQYFGPGTRLTVT.

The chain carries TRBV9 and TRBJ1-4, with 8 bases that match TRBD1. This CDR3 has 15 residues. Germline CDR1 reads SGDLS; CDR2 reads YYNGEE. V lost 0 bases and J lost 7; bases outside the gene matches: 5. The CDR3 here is CASSVAGGEGEKLFF. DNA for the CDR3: TGTGCCAGCAGCGTAGCAGGGGGCGAAGGTGAAAAACTGTTTTTT.

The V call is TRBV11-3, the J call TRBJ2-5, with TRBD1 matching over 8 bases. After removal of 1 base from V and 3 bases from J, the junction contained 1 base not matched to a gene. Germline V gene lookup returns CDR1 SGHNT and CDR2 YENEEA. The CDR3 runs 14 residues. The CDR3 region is CASSLGGQEETQYF. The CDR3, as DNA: TGTGCCAGCAGCTTAGGGGGACAGGAAGAGACCCAGTACTTC.

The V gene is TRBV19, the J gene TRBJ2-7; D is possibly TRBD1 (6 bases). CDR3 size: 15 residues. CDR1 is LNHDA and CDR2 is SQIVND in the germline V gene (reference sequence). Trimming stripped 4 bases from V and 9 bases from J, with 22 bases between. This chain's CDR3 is CASSTSTGPGELQYF. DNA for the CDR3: TGTGCCAGTAGTACGTCGACAGGCCCAGGGGAATTGCAGTACTTC.